This TCR beta chain was sequenced in a study of blood T cell repertoires in COVID-19. Study in general: In each case, the material was cDNA or gDNA derived from T cells, B-cell-depleted T cells, or PBMCs.

As processed by the authors: Estimates of nucleated cell counts were drawn from the amplification of reference gene primers. Libraries were prepared by immunoSEQ multiplex PCR; TCRdb keeps only in-frame clonotypes and omits some of them. The D gene and trimming were derived from the DNA, and the V and J assignments and clone size from that table. The table records 60,000 to 70,000 clones, about 85% of them present only once. Trimming stripped 6 bases from V and 0 bases from J, with 15 bases between. The CDR3 is made up of 16 amino acids. Looked up from germline, CDR1 is LNHDA and CDR2 is SQIVND (reference sequence).

The V and J genes are TRBV19 and TRBJ1-3; weak D call: TRBD1 (5 bases). This TCR came from a man older than 75 with acute or convalescent COVID-19. Input material: peripheral blood. The CDR3, as DNA: TGTGCCAGTAGGGGACGGAGGGCCCGCTCTGGAAACACCATATATTTT. Protein sequence: CASRGRRARSGNTIYF.